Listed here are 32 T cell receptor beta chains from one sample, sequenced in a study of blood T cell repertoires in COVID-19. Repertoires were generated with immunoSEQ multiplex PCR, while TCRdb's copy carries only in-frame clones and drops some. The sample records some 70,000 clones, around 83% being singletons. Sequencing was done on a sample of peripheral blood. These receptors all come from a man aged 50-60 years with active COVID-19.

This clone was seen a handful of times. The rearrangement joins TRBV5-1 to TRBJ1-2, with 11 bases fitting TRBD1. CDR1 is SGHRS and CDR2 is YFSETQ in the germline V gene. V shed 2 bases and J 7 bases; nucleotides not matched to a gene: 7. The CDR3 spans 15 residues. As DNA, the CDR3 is TGCGCCAGCAGCTTTGGGGACAGGGGGACGCGTGGCTACACCTTC. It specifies CASSFGDRGTRGYTF.

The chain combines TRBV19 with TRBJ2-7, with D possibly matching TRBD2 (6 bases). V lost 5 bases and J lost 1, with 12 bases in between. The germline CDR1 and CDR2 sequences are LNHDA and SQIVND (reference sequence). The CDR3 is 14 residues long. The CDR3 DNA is TGTGCCAGTAGTCTCCGACGGGAGTCCTACGAGCAGTACTTC. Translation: CASSLRRESYEQYF.

In nucleotides, the CDR3 is TGTGCCAGTAACCCTCAGGACACCGGGGAGCTGTTTTTT. Translation: CASNPQDTGELFF. The V call is TRBV19, the J call TRBJ2-2; no firm D call. CDR3 length: 13 amino acids. V lost 7 bases and J 3 bases, leaving 9 bases between the germline ends. Germline lookup yields CDR1 LNHDA and CDR2 SQIVND (reference sequence).

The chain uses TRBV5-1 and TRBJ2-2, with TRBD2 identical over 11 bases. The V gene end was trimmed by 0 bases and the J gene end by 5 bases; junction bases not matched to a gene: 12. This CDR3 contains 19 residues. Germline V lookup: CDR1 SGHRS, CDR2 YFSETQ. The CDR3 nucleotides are TGCGCCAGCAGCTTGGCCGGGCCACTAGCGGGAGAGGGGACCGGGGAGCTGTTTTTT. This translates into CASSLAGPLAGEGTGELFF. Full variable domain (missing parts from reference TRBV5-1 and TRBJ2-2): KAGVTQTPRYLIKTRGQQVTLSCSPISGHRSVSWYQQTPGQGLQFLFEYFSETQRNKGNFPGRFSGRQFSNSRSEMNVSTLELGDSALYLCASSLAGPLAGEGTGELFFGEGSRLTVL.

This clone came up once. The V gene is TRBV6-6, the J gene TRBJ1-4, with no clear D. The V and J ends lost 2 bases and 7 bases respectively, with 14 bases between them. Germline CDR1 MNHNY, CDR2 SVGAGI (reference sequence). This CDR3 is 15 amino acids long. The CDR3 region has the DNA TGTGCCAGCAGTTACGATCAGGTTGTGAGTGAAAAACTGTTTTTT. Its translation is CASSYDQVVSEKLFF.

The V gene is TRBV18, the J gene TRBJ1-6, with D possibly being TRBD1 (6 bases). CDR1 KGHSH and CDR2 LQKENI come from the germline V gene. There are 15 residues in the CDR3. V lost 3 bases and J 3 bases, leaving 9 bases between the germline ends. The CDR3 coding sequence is TGTGCCAGCTCACCCCAGGACAGCTATAATTCACCCCTCCACTTT. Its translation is CASSPQDSYNSPLHF.

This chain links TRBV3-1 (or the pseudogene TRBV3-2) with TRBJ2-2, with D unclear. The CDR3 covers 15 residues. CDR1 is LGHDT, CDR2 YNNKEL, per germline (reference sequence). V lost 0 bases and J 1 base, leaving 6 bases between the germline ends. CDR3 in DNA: TGTGCCAGCAGCCAAGATCGTCGGAACACCGGGGAGCTGTTTTTT. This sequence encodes CASSQDRRNTGELFF.

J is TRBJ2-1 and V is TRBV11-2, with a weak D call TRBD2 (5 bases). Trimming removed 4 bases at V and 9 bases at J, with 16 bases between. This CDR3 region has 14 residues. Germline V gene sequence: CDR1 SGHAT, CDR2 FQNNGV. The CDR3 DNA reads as TGTGCCAGCAGCTATACTAGAATTTTAACTGAGCAGTTCTTC. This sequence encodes CASSYTRILTEQFF.

This CDR3 reads CASRTQDNEQFF. The DNA of the CDR3 is TGTGCCAGCAGAACACAGGACAATGAGCAGTTCTTC. The V gene is TRBV7-9, the J gene TRBJ2-1, with D perhaps matching TRBD1 (5 bases). Germline V gene data show CDR1 as SEHNR and CDR2 as FQNEAQ (reference sequence). The CDR3 is 12 amino acids. The V and J ends lost 6 bases and 5 bases respectively, with 8 bases between them.

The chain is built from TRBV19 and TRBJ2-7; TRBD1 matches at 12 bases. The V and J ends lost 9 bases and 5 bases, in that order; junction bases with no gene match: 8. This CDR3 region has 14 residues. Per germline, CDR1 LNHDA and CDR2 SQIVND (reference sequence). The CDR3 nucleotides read TGTGCCAGCCAAATGGGACAGGGGGCGGACGAGCAGTACTTC. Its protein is CASQMGQGADEQYF.

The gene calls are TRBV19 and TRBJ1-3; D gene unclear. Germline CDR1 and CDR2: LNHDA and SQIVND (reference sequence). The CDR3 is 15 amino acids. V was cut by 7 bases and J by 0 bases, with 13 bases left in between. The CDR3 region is CASTVDAGSGNTIYF. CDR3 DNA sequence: TGTGCCAGTACCGTGGACGCGGGCTCTGGAAACACCATATATTTT.

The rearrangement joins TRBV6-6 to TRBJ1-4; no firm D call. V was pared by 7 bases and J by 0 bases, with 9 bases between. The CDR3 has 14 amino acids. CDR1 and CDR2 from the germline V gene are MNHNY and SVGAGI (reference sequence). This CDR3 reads CASNLSATNEKLFF. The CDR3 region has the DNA TGTGCCAGCAACCTAAGTGCAACTAATGAAAAACTGTTTTTT.

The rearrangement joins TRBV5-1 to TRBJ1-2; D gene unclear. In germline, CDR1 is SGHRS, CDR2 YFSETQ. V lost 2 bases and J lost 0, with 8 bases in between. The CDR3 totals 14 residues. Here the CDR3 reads CASSFLGANYGYTF. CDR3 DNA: TGCGCCAGCAGCTTTCTCGGGGCTAACTATGGCTACACCTTC.

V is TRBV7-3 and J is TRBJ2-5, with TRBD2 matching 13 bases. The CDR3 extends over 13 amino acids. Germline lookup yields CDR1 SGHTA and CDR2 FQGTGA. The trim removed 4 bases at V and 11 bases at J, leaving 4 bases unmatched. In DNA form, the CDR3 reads TGTGCCAGCAGCTCTGGGACTAGCGGGACTCAGTACTTC. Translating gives CASSSGTSGTQYF.

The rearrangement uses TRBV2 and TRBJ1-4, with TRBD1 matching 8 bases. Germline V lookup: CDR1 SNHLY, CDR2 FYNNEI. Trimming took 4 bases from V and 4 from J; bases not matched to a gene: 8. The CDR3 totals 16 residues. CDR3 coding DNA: TGTGCCAGCAGTGTTCGACAGGGGATGGTTAATGAAAAACTGTTTTTT. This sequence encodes CASSVRQGMVNEKLFF.

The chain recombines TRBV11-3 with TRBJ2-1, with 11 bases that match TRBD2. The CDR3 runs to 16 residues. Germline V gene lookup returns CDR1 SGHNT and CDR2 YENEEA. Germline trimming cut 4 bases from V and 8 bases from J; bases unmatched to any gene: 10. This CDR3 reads CASSSRKLAGADEQFF. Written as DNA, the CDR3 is TGTGCCAGCAGCTCGCGGAAACTAGCGGGAGCCGATGAGCAGTTCTTC.

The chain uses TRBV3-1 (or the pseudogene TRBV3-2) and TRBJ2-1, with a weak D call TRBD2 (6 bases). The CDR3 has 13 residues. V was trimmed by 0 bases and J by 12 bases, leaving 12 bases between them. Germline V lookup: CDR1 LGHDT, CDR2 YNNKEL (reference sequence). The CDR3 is CASSQETRGRQFF. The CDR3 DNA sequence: TGTGCCAGCAGCCAAGAAACGCGGGGACGGCAGTTCTTC.

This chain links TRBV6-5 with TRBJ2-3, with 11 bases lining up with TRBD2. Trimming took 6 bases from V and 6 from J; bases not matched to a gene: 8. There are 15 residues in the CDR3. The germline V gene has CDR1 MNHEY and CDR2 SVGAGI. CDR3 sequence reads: CASRPTSGVFDTQYF. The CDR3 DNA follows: TGTGCCAGCAGACCGACTAGCGGGGTGTTCGATACGCAGTATTTT.

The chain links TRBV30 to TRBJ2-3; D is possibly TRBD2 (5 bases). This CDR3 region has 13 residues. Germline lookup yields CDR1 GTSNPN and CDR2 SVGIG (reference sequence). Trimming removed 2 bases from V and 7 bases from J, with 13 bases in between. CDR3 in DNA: TGTGCCTGGAGTCCATCGACTATTTATACGCAGTATTTT. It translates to CAWSPSTIYTQYF.

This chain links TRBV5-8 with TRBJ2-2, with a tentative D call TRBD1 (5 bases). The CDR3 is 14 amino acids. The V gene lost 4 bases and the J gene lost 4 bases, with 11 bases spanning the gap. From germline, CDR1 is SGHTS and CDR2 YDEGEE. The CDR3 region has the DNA TGTGCCAGCAGCAGGGCAGGGTCCACCGGGGAGCTGTTTTTT. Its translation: CASSRAGSTGELFF.

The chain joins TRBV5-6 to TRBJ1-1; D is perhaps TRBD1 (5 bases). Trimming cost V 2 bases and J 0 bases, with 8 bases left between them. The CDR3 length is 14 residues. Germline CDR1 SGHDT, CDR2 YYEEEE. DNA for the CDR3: TGTGCCAGCAGCTTTGGCAGGGTGAACACTGAAGCTTTCTTT. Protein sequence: CASSFGRVNTEAFF. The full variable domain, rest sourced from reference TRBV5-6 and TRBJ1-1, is DAGVTQSPTHLIKTRGQQVTLRCSPKSGHDTVSWYQQALGQGPQFIFQYYEEEERQRGNFPDRFSGHQFPNYSSELNVNALLLGDSALYLCASSFGRVNTEAFFGQGTRLTVV.

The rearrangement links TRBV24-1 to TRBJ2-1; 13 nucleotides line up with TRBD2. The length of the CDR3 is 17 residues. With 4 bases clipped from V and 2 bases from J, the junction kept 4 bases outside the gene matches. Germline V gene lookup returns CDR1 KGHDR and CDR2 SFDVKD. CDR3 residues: CATSDTGTSGTYNEQFF. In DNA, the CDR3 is TGTGCCACCAGTGACACCGGGACTAGCGGGACCTACAATGAGCAGTTCTTC.

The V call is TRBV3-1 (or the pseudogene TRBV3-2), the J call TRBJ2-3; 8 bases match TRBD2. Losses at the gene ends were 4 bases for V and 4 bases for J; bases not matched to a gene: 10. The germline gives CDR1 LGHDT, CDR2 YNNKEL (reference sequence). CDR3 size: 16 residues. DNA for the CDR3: TGTGCCAGCAGCCTTCCCAGCGGGGGAGGCGCAGATACGCAGTATTTT. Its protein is CASSLPSGGGADTQYF.

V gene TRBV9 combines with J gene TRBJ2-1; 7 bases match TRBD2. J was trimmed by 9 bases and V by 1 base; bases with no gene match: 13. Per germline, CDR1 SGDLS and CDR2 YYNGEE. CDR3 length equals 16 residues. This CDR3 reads CASSVPSGIGVSEQFF. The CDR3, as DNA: TGTGCCAGCAGCGTACCCAGCGGGATTGGGGTGAGTGAGCAGTTCTTC.

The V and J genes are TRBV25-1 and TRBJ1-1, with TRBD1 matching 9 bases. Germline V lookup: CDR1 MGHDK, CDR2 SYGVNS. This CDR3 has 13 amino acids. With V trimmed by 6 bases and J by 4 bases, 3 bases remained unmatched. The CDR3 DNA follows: TGTGCCAGCAGAAGACAGGGGGGCACTGAAGCTTTCTTT. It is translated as CASRRQGGTEAFF.

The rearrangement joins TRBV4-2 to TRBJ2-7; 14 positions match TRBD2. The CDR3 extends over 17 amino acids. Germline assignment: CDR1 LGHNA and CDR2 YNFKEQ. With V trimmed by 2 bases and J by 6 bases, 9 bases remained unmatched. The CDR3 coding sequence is TGTGCCAGCAGCCAACCCTCGACTAGCGGGGGGGCCCCCGAGCAGTACTTC. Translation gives CASSQPSTSGGAPEQYF.

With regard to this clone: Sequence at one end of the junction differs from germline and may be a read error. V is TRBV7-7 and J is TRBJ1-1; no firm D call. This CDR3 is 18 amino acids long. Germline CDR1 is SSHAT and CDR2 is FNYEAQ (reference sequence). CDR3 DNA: TGTGCTAGCAGCTTAGCGAAAGCGGGTAACGCTATGAACACTGAAGCTTTCTTT. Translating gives CASSLAKAGNAMNTEAFF.

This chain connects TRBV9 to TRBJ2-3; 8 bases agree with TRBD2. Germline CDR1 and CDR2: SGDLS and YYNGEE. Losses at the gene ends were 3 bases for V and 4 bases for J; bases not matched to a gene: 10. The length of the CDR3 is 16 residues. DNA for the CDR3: TGTGCCAGCAGCGGGAGGGGGACTAGTGGCGCAGATACGCAGTATTTT. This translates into CASSGRGTSGADTQYF.

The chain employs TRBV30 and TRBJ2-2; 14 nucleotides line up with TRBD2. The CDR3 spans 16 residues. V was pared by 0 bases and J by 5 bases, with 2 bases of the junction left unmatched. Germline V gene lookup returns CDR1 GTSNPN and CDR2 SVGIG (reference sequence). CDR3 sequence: CAWSVGLAGATGELFF. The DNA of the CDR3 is TGTGCCTGGAGTGTGGGACTAGCGGGAGCGACCGGGGAGCTGTTTTTT.

DNA for the CDR3: TGTGCCAGCAGCGCGACGCTAGCGGGGGGGCCCAATGAGCAGTTCTTC. The encoded protein is CASSATLAGGPNEQFF. The gene calls are TRBV9 and TRBJ2-1, with 12 bases aligning to TRBD2. The ends lost 3 bases at V and 6 bases at J; junction bases unmatched: 7. Germline lookup yields CDR1 SGDLS and CDR2 YYNGEE. This CDR3 has 16 amino acids. The variable domain in full, completed from reference TRBV9 and TRBJ2-1, reads DSGVTQTPKHLITATGQRVTLRCSPRSGDLSVYWYQQSLDQGLQFLIQYYNGEERAKGNILERFSAQQFPDLHSELNLSSLELGDSALYFCASSATLAGGPNEQFFGPGTRLTVL.

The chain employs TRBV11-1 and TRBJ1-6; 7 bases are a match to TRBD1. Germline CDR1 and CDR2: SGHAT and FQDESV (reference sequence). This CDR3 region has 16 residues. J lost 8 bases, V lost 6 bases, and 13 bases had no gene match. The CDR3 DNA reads TGTGCCAGCAGACCAGTACAGGGGAGGACCTATTCACCCCTCCACTTT. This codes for CASRPVQGRTYSPLHF.

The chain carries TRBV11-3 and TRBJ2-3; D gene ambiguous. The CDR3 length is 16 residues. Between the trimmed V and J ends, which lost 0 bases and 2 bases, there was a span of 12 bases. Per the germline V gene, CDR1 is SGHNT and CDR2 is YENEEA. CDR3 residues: CASSLDPSSHTDTQYF. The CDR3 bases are TGTGCCAGCAGCTTAGATCCCTCGTCACACACAGATACGCAGTATTTT.